This T cell receptor beta chain was identified during a study of cytomegalovirus exposure and HLA in healthy donors. General study results and limits: A list of approximately 160 TCR beta chains associated with cytomegalovirus was given. Researchers reported that a few CMV-associated chains were confirmed in vitro as CMV antigen-specific.

Concerning this clone itself: What it binds is unknown.

In the PCR, 60 Vbeta and 13 Jbeta primers were used. Here immunoSEQ multiplex PCR was the method, and the copy in TCRdb shows in-frame clones only, minus some. The sample lists about 120,000 clones; 65% to 90% were seen once. This TCR derives from a male donor in good health and CMV-seropositive. Sequencing used PBMCs.

CDR3 protein: CASSPWTDTGELFF. CDR3 in DNA: TGTGCCAGCAGTCCTTGGACAGACACCGGGGAGCTGTTTTTT. The rearrangement uses TRBV28 and TRBJ2-2; a weak D match, TRBD1 (6 bases). Germline-derived CDR1 and CDR2 are MDHEN and SYDVKM. V lost 5 bases to trimming and J lost 3 bases, with 10 bases between them. The CDR3 covers 14 residues.